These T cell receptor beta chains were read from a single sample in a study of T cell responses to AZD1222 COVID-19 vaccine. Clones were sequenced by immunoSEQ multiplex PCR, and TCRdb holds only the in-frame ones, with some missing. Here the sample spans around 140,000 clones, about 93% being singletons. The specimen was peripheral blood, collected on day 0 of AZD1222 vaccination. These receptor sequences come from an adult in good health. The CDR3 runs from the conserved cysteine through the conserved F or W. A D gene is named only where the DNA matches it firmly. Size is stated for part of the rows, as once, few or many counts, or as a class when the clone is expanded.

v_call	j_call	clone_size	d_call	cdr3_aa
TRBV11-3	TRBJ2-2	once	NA	CASSYTTTGELFF
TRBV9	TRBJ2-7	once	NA	CASSAKALASSYEQYF
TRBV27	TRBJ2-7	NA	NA	CASSLFGTQIVF
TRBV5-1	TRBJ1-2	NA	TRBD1	CASSQSGTGSPDYGYTF
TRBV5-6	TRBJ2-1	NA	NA	CASRRKIYNEQFF
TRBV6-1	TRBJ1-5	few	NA	CASSEALGFSNQPQHF
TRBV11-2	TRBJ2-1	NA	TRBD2	CASSLAGGSDNEQFF
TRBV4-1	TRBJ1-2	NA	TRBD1	CASSQPQGAGGYTF
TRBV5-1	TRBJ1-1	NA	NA	CASSPVGGNTEAFF
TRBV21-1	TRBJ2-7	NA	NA	CASSKTYRGWVHEQYF
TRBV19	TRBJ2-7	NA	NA	CATFSTGGYEQYF
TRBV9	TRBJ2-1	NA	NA	CASSVGVAVSYNEQFF
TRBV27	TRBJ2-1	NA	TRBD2	CASSPGLADNEQFF
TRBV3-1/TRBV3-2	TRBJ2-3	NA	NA	CASSQGQDTDTQYF
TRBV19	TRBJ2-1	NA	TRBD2	CASSPGLAGDSWNEQFF
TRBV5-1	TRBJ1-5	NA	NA	CASSKELGDQPQHF
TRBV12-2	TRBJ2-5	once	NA	CASRLAGIAGQREETQYF
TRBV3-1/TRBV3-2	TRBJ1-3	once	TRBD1	CASSHLTGAGNTIYF
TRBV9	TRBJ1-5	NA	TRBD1	CASSVGTGGYQPQHF
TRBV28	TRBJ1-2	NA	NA	CASRTGTGGYTF
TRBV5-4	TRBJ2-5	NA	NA	CASSPGIEGETQYF
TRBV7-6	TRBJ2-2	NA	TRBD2	CASSLTSGGYTGELFF
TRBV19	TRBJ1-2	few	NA	CASKGGYYGYTF
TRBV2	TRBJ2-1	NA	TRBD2	CASSPPSGRANEQFF
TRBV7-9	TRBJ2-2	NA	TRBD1	CAIRDSTGELFF
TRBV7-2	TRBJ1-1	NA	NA	CASSQKGRNTEAFF
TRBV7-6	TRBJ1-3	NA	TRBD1	CASSKRPGGAGNTIYF
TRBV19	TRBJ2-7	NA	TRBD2	CASRPSGGPYEQYF
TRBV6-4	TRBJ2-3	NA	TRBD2	CASSEREGPDTQYF
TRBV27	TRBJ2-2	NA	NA	CASSLLRGPQNTGELFF
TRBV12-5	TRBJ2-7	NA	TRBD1	CASGLPTGVYSYEQYF
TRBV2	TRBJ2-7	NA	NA	CASSAGDLIYEQYF
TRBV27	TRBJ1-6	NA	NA	CASSLTRYSPLHF
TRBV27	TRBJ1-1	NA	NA	CASSLDWHLNTEAFF
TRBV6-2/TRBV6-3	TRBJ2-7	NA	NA	CASSPYLGGEQYF
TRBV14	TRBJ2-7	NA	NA	CASSQEGARIEQYF
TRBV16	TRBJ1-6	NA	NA	CASSLITASLNSPFHF
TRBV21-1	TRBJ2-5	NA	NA	CASSKTLGGVFGPLSETQYF
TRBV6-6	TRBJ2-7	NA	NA	CASVSAEPYEQYF
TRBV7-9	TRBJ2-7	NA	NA	CASSFQLEQYF
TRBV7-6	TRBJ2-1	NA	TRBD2	CASSSLARDHEQFF
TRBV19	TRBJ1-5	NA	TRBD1	CASSRTGGFEPQHF
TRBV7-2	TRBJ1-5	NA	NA	CASSGGTVNQPQHF
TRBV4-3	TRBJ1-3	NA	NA	CASSQVTAGNTIYF
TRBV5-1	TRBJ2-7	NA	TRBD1	CASSLPGTGAYEQYF
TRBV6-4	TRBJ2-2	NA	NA	CASRAQGTSGELFF
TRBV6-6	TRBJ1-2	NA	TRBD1	CASSQGQYGYTF
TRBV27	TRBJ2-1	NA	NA	CASSFQGPTYNEQFF
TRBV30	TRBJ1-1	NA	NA	CAWSDGGGVAFF
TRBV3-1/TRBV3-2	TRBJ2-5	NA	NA	CASSQVLAGTQYF
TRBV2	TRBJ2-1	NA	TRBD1	CASRVGQAYNEQFF
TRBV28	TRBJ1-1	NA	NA	CASSLMGWNTEAFF
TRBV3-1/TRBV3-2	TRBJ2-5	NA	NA	CATGQRGQGTQYF
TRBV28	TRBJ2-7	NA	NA	CASSGQSYEQYF
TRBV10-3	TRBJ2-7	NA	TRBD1	CAISGGTGTGRYEQYF
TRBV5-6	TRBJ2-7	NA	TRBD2	CASSLRLTSGSSYEQYF
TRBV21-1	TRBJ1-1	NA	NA	CASSKRMAGRNTEAFF
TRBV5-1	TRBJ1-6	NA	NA	CASSLEGSSPLHF